This T cell receptor (beta chain) is drawn from a study of T-cell reconstitution after alpha-beta-depleted transplantation in children. Using unique molecular identifiers, the investigators prepared the TCRbeta library. TCRdb re-called the PCR reads with MiXCR, one entry per CDR3 protein. The sample has 280,000 or so distinct CDR3 sequences, around 10% seen once. This clonotype was seen many times. Sequenced here: peripheral blood, sampled 180 days after TCRalphabeta/CD19-depleted stem cell transplant. The source is a male patient aged 2-9 years who had a stem cell transplant for chronic granulomatous disease, so the T cells may come from the graft donor.

The CDR3 spells CASVSYRTGVDTQYF. In DNA form, the CDR3 reads TGTGCCAGCGTTAGTTACCGGACAGGGGTGGATACGCAGTATTTT. The chain employs TRBV12-3 or TRBV12-4 and TRBJ2-3, with 9 positions matching TRBD1. V dropped 8 bases and J dropped 6; count of bases not matched to a gene: 12. The CDR3 is 15 residues long.